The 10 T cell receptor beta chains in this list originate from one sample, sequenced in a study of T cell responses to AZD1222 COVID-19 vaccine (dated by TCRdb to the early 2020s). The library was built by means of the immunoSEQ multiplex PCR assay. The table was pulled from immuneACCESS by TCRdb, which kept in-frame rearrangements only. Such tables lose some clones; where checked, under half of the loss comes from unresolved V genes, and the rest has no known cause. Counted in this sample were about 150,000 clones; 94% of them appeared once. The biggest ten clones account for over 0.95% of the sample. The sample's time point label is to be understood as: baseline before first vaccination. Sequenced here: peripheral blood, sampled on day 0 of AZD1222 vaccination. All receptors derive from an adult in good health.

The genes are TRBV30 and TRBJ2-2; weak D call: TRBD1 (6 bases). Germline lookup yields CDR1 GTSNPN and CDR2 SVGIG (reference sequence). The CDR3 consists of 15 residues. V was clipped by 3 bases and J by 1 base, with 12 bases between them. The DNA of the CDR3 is TGTGCCTGGAGCACCGGGACAAGGAACACCGGGGAGCTGTTTTTT. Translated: CAWSTGTRNTGELFF.

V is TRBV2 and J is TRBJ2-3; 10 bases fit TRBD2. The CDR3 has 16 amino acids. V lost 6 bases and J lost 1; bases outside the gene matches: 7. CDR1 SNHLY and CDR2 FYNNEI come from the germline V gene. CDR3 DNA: TGTGCCAGCAGGGCCAGCGGGGGGGCCGGCACAGATACGCAGTATTTT. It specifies CASRASGGAGTDTQYF. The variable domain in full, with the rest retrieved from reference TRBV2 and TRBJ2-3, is EPEVTQTPSHQVTQMGQEVILRCVPISNHLYFYWYRQILGQKVEFLVSFYNNEISEKSEIFDDQFSVERPDGSNFTLKIRSTKLEDSAMYFCASRASGGAGTDTQYFGPGTRLTVL.

The CDR3 DNA reads as TGTGCCAGCAGCCTAACCTCTAGCTCCGGGGAGCTGTTTTTT. This codes for CASSLTSSSGELFF. The V gene is TRBV28, the J gene TRBJ2-2; D is possibly TRBD2 (5 bases). CDR1 MDHEN and CDR2 SYDVKM come from the germline V gene. The CDR3 is 14 amino acids. Trimming removed 6 bases at V and 6 bases at J, with 14 bases between.

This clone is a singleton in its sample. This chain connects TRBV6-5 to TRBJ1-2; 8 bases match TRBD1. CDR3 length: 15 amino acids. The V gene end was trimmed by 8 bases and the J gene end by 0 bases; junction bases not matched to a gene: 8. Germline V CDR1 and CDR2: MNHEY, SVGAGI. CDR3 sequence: CASLAGGLANYGYTF. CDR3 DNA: TGTGCCAGCCTTGCAGGGGGCTTAGCTAACTATGGCTACACCTTC.

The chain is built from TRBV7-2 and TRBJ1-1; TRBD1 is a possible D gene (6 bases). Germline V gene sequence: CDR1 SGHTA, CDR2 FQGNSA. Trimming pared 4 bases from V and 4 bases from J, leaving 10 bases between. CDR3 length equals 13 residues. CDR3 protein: CASSYRQATEAFF. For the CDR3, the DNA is TGTGCCAGCAGCTACCGACAGGCCACTGAAGCTTTCTTT.

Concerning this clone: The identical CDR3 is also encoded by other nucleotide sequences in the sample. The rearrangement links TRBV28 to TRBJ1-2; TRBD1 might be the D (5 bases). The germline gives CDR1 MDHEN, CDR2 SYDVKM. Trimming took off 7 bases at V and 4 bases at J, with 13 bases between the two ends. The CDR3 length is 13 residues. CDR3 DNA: TGTGCCAGCACCCTGGGCCAGGGCTATGGCTACACCTTC. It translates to CASTLGQGYGYTF.

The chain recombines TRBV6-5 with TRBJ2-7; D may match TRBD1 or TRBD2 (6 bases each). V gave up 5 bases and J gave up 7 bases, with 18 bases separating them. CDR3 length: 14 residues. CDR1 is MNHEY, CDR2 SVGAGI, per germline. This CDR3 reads CASSISDGGREQYV. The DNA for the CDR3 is TGTGCCAGCAGTATTAGCGATGGGGGGCGGGAGCAGTACGTC.

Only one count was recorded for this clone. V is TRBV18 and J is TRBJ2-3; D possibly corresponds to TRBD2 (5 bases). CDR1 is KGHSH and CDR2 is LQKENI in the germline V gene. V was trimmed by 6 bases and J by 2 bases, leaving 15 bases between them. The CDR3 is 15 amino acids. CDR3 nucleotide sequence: TGTGCCAGCTCTCCCCTCGGACTTTACACAGATACGCAGTATTTT. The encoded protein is CASSPLGLYTDTQYF.

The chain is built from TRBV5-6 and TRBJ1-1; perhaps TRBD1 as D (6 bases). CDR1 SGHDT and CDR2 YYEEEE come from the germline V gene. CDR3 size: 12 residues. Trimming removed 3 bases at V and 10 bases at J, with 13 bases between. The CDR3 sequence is CASSWEQGGAFF. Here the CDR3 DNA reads TGTGCCAGCAGCTGGGAACAGGGTGGAGCTTTCTTT.

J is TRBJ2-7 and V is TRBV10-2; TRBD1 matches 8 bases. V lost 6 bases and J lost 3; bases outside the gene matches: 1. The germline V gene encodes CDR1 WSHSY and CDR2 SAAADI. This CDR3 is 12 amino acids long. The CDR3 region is CASSGQGYEQYV. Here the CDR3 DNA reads TGCGCCAGCAGCGGACAGGGCTACGAGCAGTACGTC.